This section outlines one T cell receptor beta chain sequence together with its context. Its matching antigen is unknown. This sample was included in a study of cytomegalovirus exposure and HLA in healthy donors. Notes on the study in general: CMV antigen specificity was confirmed in vitro for a few CMV-associated chains.

This CDR3 comprises 17 residues. V lost 3 bases and J lost 6; bases outside the gene matches: 12. Germline V CDR1 and CDR2: LGHNA, YSLEER. TCRdb's table, derived via immunoSEQ multiplex PCR, lists solely in-frame clones and lacks some. The sample has tens of thousands of clones, more than 70% seen once. From the roughly 110-subject validation cohort, which was separate from the roughly 700-subject first cohort, the donors were drawn. Source material: PBMCs. This TCR was recovered from a woman younger than 35 in good health and CMV-seropositive. This chain joins TRBV4-3 and TRBJ2-1, with 9 bases lining up with TRBD2. CDR3 sequence (DNA): TGCGCCAGCAGCCACCCCCGGGGAGCGGGGGGCCGCAATGAGCAGTTCTTC. Amino acids: CASSHPRGAGGRNEQFF.